These 28 T cell receptor beta chains originate from one sample sequenced in a study of vaccination effects on CD4 cells after COVID-19. Repertoires were generated with immunoSEQ multiplex PCR, while TCRdb's copy carries only in-frame clones and drops some. The sample lists around 24,000 clones; approximately 79% were seen once. Their antigens are not known. Antigen-specific CD4+ T cell clonotypes were called by their expansion after viral peptide-pool culture in ViraFEST. When less than 11 days of culture had elapsed, CD4+ T cells were isolated. According to PCR results, the person was infected with SARS-CoV-2 between March and December 2020. Source: CD4+ T cells from PBMCs cultured with SARS-CoV-2 spike peptides, taken before COVID-19 vaccination. The receptors shown here come from a human donor who had a prior SARS-CoV-2 infection.

The J gene is TRBJ2-3, the V gene TRBV2; the match to TRBD2 covers 9 bases. Germline CDR1 and CDR2: SNHLY and FYNNEI. The CDR3 spans 14 residues. J was trimmed by 7 bases and V by 7 bases; bases with no gene match: 9. CDR3 nucleotides: TGTGCCAGCACCAGTGATACTAGCGGGTATACGCAGTATTTT. This gives the protein CASTSDTSGYTQYF.

V is TRBV9 and J is TRBJ1-1; perhaps TRBD1 as D (6 bases). CDR1 and CDR2 (germline): SGDLS, YYNGEE. The CDR3 is 14 amino acids. V was shortened by 3 bases and J by 0 bases, with 9 bases between the two germline ends. CDR3 protein: CASSDGQLNTEAFF. DNA for the CDR3: TGTGCCAGCAGCGACGGACAGCTGAACACTGAAGCTTTCTTT.

A few counts support this clone. One end of the junction varies from germline; a read error may be responsible. The chain uses TRBV7-2 and TRBJ1-1; D unclear. The CDR3 has 14 amino acids. Per germline, CDR1 SGHTA and CDR2 FQGNSA. The CDR3 is CASSVAAGIVEAFF. DNA of the CDR3: TGTGCCAGCAGCGTAGCGGCCGGGATTGTTGAAGCTTTCTTT.

The chain joins TRBV5-1 to TRBJ2-1; weak D call: TRBD2 (7 bases). Per germline, CDR1 SGHRS and CDR2 YFSETQ. The V and J ends lost 0 bases and 7 bases respectively, with 14 bases between them. The CDR3 spans 15 residues. The DNA of the CDR3 is TGCGCCAGCAGCTTGGAGGGGGGGCGAGGGAATGAGCAGTTCTTC. Translating gives CASSLEGGRGNEQFF.

The chain couples TRBV18 to TRBJ2-7, with 7 positions matching TRBD1. The CDR3 has 13 residues. The germline V gene encodes CDR1 KGHSH and CDR2 LQKENI. The ends lost 5 bases at V and 3 bases at J; junction bases unmatched: 4. The CDR3 coding sequence is TGTGCCAGCTCAACAGGGGCGGACTACGAGCAGTACTTC. This gives the protein CASSTGADYEQYF.

The J gene is TRBJ2-7, the V gene TRBV2, with 11 bases matching TRBD2. With 7 bases clipped from V and 1 base from J, the junction kept 6 bases outside the gene matches. This CDR3 contains 15 residues. Per the germline V gene, CDR1 is SNHLY and CDR2 is FYNNEI. CDR3 amino acids: CASKSTSGASYEQYF. In nucleotides, the CDR3 is TGTGCCAGCAAATCGACTAGCGGGGCTTCCTACGAGCAGTACTTC.

This clone appeared once. V and J are TRBV4-1 and TRBJ1-1; D call uncertain. Per the germline V gene, CDR1 is MGHRA and CDR2 is YSYEKL. The germline V and J ends were trimmed by 3 bases and 1 base, with 6 bases remaining between them. There are 13 residues in the CDR3. Here the CDR3 DNA reads TGCGCCAGCAGCCACCTAAGGAACACTGAAGCTTTCTTT. Encoded protein: CASSHLRNTEAFF.

The V gene is TRBV2, the J gene TRBJ2-5, with 7 bases identical to TRBD2. The CDR3 sequence is 14 residues long. CDR1 and CDR2 from the germline V gene are SNHLY and FYNNEI. The trim removed 5 bases at V and 3 bases at J, leaving 6 bases unmatched. The CDR3 loop is CASSYLLAEETQYF. In nucleotides, the CDR3 is TGTGCCAGCAGTTATCTCCTAGCGGAAGAGACCCAGTACTTC.

The chain uses TRBV5-1 and TRBJ2-2, with TRBD2 matching over 8 bases. V was pared by 0 bases and J by 0 bases, with 1 base of the junction left unmatched. Germline loops: CDR1 SGHRS, CDR2 YFSETQ. This CDR3 contains 16 residues. The CDR3 DNA reads as TGCGCCAGCAGCTTGGACGGGAGGGCGAACACCGGGGAGCTGTTTTTT. This sequence encodes CASSLDGRANTGELFF.

CDR3 sequence reads: CASGLAPRDTQYF. The CDR3 nucleotides read TGTGCCAGTGGACTAGCGCCAAGAGATACGCAGTATTTT. The chain is built from TRBV6-5 and TRBJ2-3; TRBD2 agrees at 9 bases. The CDR3 has 13 residues. After removal of 9 bases from V and 5 bases from J, the junction contained 6 bases not matched to a gene. Germline CDR1 MNHEY, CDR2 SVGAGI.

This chain links TRBV3-1 (or the pseudogene TRBV3-2) with TRBJ2-3, with unresolved D. CDR3 size: 13 residues. Germline V CDR1 and CDR2: LGHDT, YNNKEL (reference sequence). V lost 1 base and J 6 bases, leaving 8 bases between the germline ends. The CDR3 reads CASSQGVMDTQYF. CDR3 in DNA: TGTGCCAGCAGCCAAGGGGTGATGGATACGCAGTATTTT.

The chain employs TRBV16 and TRBJ2-6; D is undetermined. V gave up 4 bases and J gave up 0 bases, with 7 bases separating them. CDR1 is KGHSY and CDR2 is FQNENV in the germline V gene. The CDR3 has 15 residues. The DNA of the CDR3 is TGTGCCAGCAGCCCAGCTAGCTCTGGGGCCAACGTCCTGACTTTC. Protein product: CASSPASSGANVLTF. Full variable domain (rest looked up from reference TRBV16 and TRBJ2-6): GEEVAQTPKHLVRGEGQKAKLYCAPIKGHSYVFWYQQVLKNEFKFLISFQNENVFDETGMPKERFSAKCLPNSPCSLEIQATKLEDSAVYFCASSPASSGANVLTFGAGSRLTVL.

The J gene is TRBJ1-6, the V gene TRBV5-1, with 7 bases lining up with TRBD1. Germline assignment: CDR1 SGHRS and CDR2 YFSETQ. Trimming removed 2 bases from V and 7 bases from J; junction bases left unmatched: 3. The CDR3 consists of 14 residues. The CDR3 DNA reads TGCGCCAGCAGCTTACTAGGGGGCAATTCACCCCTCCACTTT. Translated: CASSLLGGNSPLHF.

The CDR3 coding sequence is TGTGCCAGCAGCGTGAGGGGGCAGCAGCCCCAGCATTTT. This encodes CASSVRGQQPQHF. The chain employs TRBV7-2 and TRBJ1-5; 7 bases are a match to TRBD1. Germline CDR1 and CDR2: SGHTA and FQGNSA. The junction had 5 bases not matched to a gene; V was cut back by 5 bases and J by 7 bases. The CDR3 consists of 13 residues.

This chain links TRBV11-3 with TRBJ2-3; 9 nucleotides match TRBD2. Germline CDR1 SGHNT, CDR2 YENEEA. The trim removed 0 bases at V and 6 bases at J, leaving 10 bases unmatched. The CDR3 has 17 amino acids. Written as DNA, the CDR3 is TGTGCCAGCAGCTTAGATCTCGGCGGGAGGGCAGGGGATACGCAGTATTTT. It specifies CASSLDLGGRAGDTQYF.

This clone was detected only a few times. The chain joins TRBV24-1 to TRBJ2-2, with 9 bases that match TRBD1. Germline lookup yields CDR1 KGHDR and CDR2 SFDVKD. The CDR3 is 16 amino acids. Unmatched junction bases numbered 5, after V lost 3 bases and J lost 4 bases. CDR3 DNA sequence: TGTGCCACCAGTGATGGGGACAGGGTGGGCACCGGGGAGCTGTTTTTT. Its translation is CATSDGDRVGTGELFF.

This clone was picked up many times. V is TRBV11-3 and J is TRBJ2-2; D possibly corresponds to TRBD1 (6 bases). Germline lookup yields CDR1 SGHNT and CDR2 YENEEA. The V and J ends lost 3 bases and 0 bases respectively, with 8 bases between them. The CDR3 covers 15 residues. The CDR3 sequence is CASSFRTANTGELFF. CDR3 nucleotide sequence: TGTGCCAGCAGCTTTAGGACAGCGAACACCGGGGAGCTGTTTTTT.

In its sample, this clone was seen once. The gene calls are TRBV27 and TRBJ2-2, with 8 bases matching TRBD1. The V and J ends lost 5 bases and 4 bases, in that order; junction bases with no gene match: 6. Per germline, CDR1 MNHEY and CDR2 SMNVEV (reference sequence). The CDR3 sequence is 15 residues long. The CDR3 bases are TGTGCCAGCAGTGCGGACAGGGTTGGCACCGGGGAGCTGTTTTTT. This translates into CASSADRVGTGELFF.

The chain carries TRBV24-1 and TRBJ1-3; 7 bases map to TRBD1. Germline V gene sequence: CDR1 KGHDR, CDR2 SFDVKD. The J segment lost 0 bases and the V segment lost 1 base, leaving 2 bases of the junction unmatched. This CDR3 comprises 16 residues. Here the CDR3 DNA reads TGTGCCACCAGTGATTTAGGGACAGCCTCTGGAAACACCATATATTTT. Translation gives CATSDLGTASGNTIYF.

V is TRBV27 and J is TRBJ2-3, with D tentatively TRBD1 (6 bases). The germline CDR1 and CDR2 sequences are MNHEY and SMNVEV (reference sequence). This CDR3 region has 19 residues. V was clipped by 6 bases and J by 3 bases, with 28 bases between them. Written as DNA, the CDR3 is TGTGCCAGCAGAAGACTGGGACACCCATATGGTCAAGGGACAGATACGCAGTATTTT. Amino acid sequence: CASRRLGHPYGQGTDTQYF.

This clone has a handful of counts. This chain connects TRBV5-1 to TRBJ2-2; no clear D. This CDR3 is 13 amino acids long. V was pared by 4 bases and J by 7 bases, with 11 bases between. Germline V lookup: CDR1 SGHRS, CDR2 YFSETQ. The CDR3 coding sequence is TGCGCCAGCAGCCCGAGATTGGGCGGGGAGCTGTTTTTT. Translation gives CASSPRLGGELFF.

This clone showed up just a few times. The chain carries TRBV7-3 and TRBJ2-1, with 13 bases matching TRBD2. Looked up from germline, CDR1 is SGHTA and CDR2 is FQGTGA. The length of the CDR3 is 15 residues. V lost 4 bases to trimming and J lost 8 bases; unmatched junction nucleotides: 5. This CDR3 reads CASSYGLAGVDEQFF. The CDR3 DNA reads as TGTGCCAGCAGCTATGGACTAGCGGGAGTCGATGAGCAGTTCTTC.

V and J are TRBV4-2 and TRBJ2-1, with 9 bases fitting TRBD1. After removal of 1 base from V and 7 bases from J, the junction contained 5 bases not matched to a gene. Germline loops: CDR1 LGHNA, CDR2 YNFKEQ. The length of the CDR3 is 15 residues. CDR3 coding DNA: TGTGCCAGCAGCCAAGGGAACAGGGGGCTAAATGAGCAGTTCTTC. Amino acids: CASSQGNRGLNEQFF.

The chain combines TRBV4-3 with TRBJ2-7, with 11 bases matching TRBD2. Unmatched junction bases numbered 8, after V lost 4 bases and J lost 3 bases. The CDR3 covers 16 residues. The germline V gene has CDR1 LGHNA and CDR2 YSLEER. CDR3 DNA: TGCGCCAGCAGCCCGGATAGCGGGAGGGGATTCTACGAGCAGTACTTC. Translation: CASSPDSGRGFYEQYF.

V is TRBV12-3 or TRBV12-4 and J is TRBJ1-5; D uncertain. Trimming cost V 3 bases and J 3 bases, with 6 bases left between them. This CDR3 contains 13 residues. Here the CDR3 DNA reads TGTGCCAGCAGTTTGACGTCCAATCAGCCCCAGCATTTT. Its translation is CASSLTSNQPQHF.

This chain connects TRBV7-3 to TRBJ2-3, with 13 bases identical to TRBD2. With 5 bases clipped from V and 1 base from J, the junction kept 6 bases outside the gene matches. The CDR3 has 17 amino acids. Germline lookup yields CDR1 SGHTA and CDR2 FQGTGA. The CDR3 sequence is CASSPIGLAGGTDTQYF. As DNA, the CDR3 is TGTGCCAGCAGCCCCATAGGACTAGCGGGGGGCACAGATACGCAGTATTTT.

The V gene is TRBV7-2, the J gene TRBJ2-3; no firm D call. There are 14 residues in the CDR3. Trimming took off 5 bases at V and 7 bases at J, with 16 bases between the two ends. In germline, CDR1 is SGHTA, CDR2 FQGNSA. The DNA for the CDR3 is TGTGCCAGCAGCCCAAGTTTTCTTAGGAATACGCAGTATTTT. This translates into CASSPSFLRNTQYF. Filled out from reference TRBV7-2 and TRBJ2-3, the complete variable domain reads GAGVSQSPSNKVTEKGKDVELRCDPISGHTALYWYRQSLGQGLEFLIYFQGNSAPDKSGLPSDRFSAERTGGSVSTLTIQRTQQEDSAVYLCASSPSFLRNTQYFGPGTRLTVL.

V is TRBV5-1 and J is TRBJ2-2, with D perhaps TRBD2 (6 bases). The germline V and J ends were trimmed by 1 base and 2 bases, with 12 bases remaining between them. Germline V gene lookup returns CDR1 SGHRS and CDR2 YFSETQ. This CDR3 spans 16 amino acids. The CDR3 DNA reads TGCGCCAGCAGCTTGTCCCTAGCGAGAAACACCGGGGAGCTGTTTTTT. It specifies CASSLSLARNTGELFF.